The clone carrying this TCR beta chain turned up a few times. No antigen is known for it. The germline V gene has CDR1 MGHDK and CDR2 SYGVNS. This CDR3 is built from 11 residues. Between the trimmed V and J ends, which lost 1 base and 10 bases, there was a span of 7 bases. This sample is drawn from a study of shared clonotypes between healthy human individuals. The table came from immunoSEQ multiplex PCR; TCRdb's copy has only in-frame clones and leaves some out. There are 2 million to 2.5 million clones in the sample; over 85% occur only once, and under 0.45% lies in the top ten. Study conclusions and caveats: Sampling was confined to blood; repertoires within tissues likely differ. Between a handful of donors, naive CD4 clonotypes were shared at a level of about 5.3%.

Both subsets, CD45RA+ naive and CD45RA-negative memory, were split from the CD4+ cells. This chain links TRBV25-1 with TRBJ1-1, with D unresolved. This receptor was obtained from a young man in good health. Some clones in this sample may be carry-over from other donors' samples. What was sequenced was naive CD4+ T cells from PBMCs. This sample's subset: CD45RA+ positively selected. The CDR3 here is CASSEFPRAFF. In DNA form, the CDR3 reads TGTGCCAGCAGTGAATTTCCTAGAGCTTTCTTT.